This TCR beta chain was documented in a study of blood T cell repertoires in COVID-19. Study background: Researchers got acute and convalescent COVID-19 samples from the United States, Italy and Spain. In each case, the material was cDNA or gDNA derived from T cells, B-cell-depleted T cells, or PBMCs.

Per the authors' pipeline: Estimated nucleated cell counts came from reference gene primer amplification. Only in-frame clones appear in the TCRdb table, and some are missing; sequencing was by immunoSEQ multiplex PCR. From that table come the V and J calls and clone size; the DNA was used to work out D and trimming. The data hold 110,000 to 150,000 clones, with around 76% observed a single time. Sequencing used peripheral blood. The TCR was taken from a man aged 55 to 70 with acute or convalescent COVID-19.

The CDR3 nucleotides are TGTGCCAGCAGCGACACCGGGACTGGGGCCTACGAGCAGTACTTC. This sequence encodes CASSDTGTGAYEQYF. The chain employs TRBV7-9 and TRBJ2-7; D perhaps matches TRBD2 (6 bases). The V end was cut by 5 bases, the J end by 2 bases, with 16 bases between. Germline lookup yields CDR1 SEHNR and CDR2 FQNEAQ (reference sequence). The length of the CDR3 is 15 residues.